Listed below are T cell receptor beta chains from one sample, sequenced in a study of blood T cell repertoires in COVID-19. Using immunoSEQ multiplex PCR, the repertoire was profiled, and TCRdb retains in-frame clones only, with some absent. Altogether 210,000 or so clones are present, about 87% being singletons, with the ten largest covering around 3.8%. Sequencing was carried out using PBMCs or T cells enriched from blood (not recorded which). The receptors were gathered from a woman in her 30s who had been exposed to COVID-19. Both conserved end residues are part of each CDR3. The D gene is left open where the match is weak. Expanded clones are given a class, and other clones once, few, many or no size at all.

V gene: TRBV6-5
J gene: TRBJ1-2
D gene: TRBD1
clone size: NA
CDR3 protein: CAGGQGNYGYTF
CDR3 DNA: TGTGCCGGTGGACAGGGGAACTATGGCTACACCTTC

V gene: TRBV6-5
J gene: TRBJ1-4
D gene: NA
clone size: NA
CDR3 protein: CASKATAGYEKLFF
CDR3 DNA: TGTGCCAGCAAGGCGACCGCAGGGTATGAAAAACTGTTTTTT

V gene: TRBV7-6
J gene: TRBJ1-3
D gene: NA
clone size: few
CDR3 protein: CASSTTGSSGNTIYF
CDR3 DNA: TGTGCCAGCAGTACCACAGGAAGCTCTGGAAACACCATATATTTT

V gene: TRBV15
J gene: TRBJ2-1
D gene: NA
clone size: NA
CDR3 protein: CATRTYNEQFF
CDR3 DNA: TGTGCCACCAGGACTTACAATGAGCAGTTCTTC

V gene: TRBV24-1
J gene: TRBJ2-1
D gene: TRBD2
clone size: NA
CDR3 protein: CATRYPAGDYNEQFF
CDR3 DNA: TGTGCCACCAGATATCCAGCGGGAGACTACAATGAGCAGTTCTTC

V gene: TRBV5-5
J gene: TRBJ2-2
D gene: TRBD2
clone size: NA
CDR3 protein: CASSITPGLSNTGELFF
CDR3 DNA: TGTGCCAGCAGCATCACCCCGGGACTATCGAACACCGGGGAGCTGTTTTTT

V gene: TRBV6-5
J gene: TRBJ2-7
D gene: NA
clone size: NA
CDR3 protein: CASKHVGEQYF
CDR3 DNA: TGTGCCAGCAAACACGTCGGGGAGCAGTACTTC

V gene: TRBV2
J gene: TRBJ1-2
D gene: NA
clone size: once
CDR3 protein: CASSEGRALDGYTF
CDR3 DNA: TGTGCCAGCAGTGAAGGGAGAGCTCTGGATGGCTACACCTTC

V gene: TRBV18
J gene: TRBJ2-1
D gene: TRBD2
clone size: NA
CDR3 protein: CASSPRGLAGVSSYNEQFF
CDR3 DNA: TGTGCCAGCTCACCACGGGGACTAGCGGGAGTGAGCTCCTACAATGAGCAGTTCTTC

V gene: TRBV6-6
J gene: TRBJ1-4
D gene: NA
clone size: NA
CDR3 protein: CASSYQGSEEKLFF
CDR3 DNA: TGTGCCAGCAGTTACCAGGGGTCAGAAGAAAAACTGTTTTTT